Presented here are 18 T cell receptor beta chains from one specimen sequenced in a study of blood T cell repertoires in COVID-19. The method was immunoSEQ multiplex PCR; TCRdb's version includes in-frame clones alone and lacks a portion of them. The repertoire holds approximately 500,000 clones, with roughly 89% as singletons. Sequences were obtained from peripheral blood. These receptor sequences come from a woman aged 50 to 60 with COVID-19, enrolled during active disease.

The chain joins TRBV6-1 to TRBJ2-2, with 8 bases matching TRBD2. The CDR3 runs 17 residues. V lost 0 bases to trimming and J lost 6 bases; unmatched junction nucleotides: 9. Germline V gives CDR1 MNHNS, CDR2 SASEGT. The CDR3, as DNA: TGTGCCAGCAGTGAAGCGCTTCGGGGGGGGGCCCCCGGGGAGCTGTTTTTT. Its translation: CASSEALRGGAPGELFF.

The chain couples TRBV5-4 to TRBJ1-3; D possibly corresponds to TRBD1 (6 bases). V shed 4 bases and J shed 10 bases, with 18 bases lying between them. Germline V gives CDR1 SGHNT, CDR2 YYREEE (reference sequence). This CDR3 has 14 residues. The CDR3 protein is CASSRTPGVQTIYF. The CDR3 region has the DNA TGTGCCAGCAGCCGCACACCAGGGGTTCAAACCATATATTTT.

J is TRBJ2-1 and V is TRBV30; 9 bases match TRBD2. The CDR3 consists of 14 residues. Trimming took 7 bases from V and 7 from J; bases not matched to a gene: 11. Looked up from germline, CDR1 is GTSNPN and CDR2 is SVGIG (reference sequence). The CDR3 loop reads CASVAGAGVNEQFF. The CDR3 DNA sequence: TGTGCCTCCGTAGCGGGGGCTGGGGTGAATGAGCAGTTCTTC.

This chain links TRBV11-2 with TRBJ2-1; D is possibly TRBD1 (6 bases). This CDR3 has 14 amino acids. V lost 0 bases and J lost 5, with 8 bases in between. Germline V CDR1 and CDR2: SGHAT, FQNNGV. The CDR3 DNA reads as TGTGCCAGCAGCTTAGACAGGGACAACAATGAGCAGTTCTTC. Translation gives CASSLDRDNNEQFF.

The rearrangement uses TRBV7-9 and TRBJ1-4, with TRBD1 identical over 8 bases. V dropped 4 bases and J dropped 7; count of bases not matched to a gene: 8. Germline CDR1 and CDR2: SEHNR and FQNEAQ (reference sequence). The CDR3 has 15 amino acids. The DNA of the CDR3 is TGTGCCAGCAGCTCCAACAGGGGGAGAGGTGAAAAACTGTTTTTT. This gives the protein CASSSNRGRGEKLFF.

The genes are TRBV27 and TRBJ2-7, with TRBD1 matching over 12 bases. CDR3 length: 14 residues. V lost 6 bases, J lost 5 bases, and 5 bases stayed unmatched. Germline loops: CDR1 MNHEY, CDR2 SMNVEV (reference sequence). CDR3: CASSPGTGGDEQYF. As DNA, the CDR3 is TGTGCCAGCAGCCCCGGGACAGGGGGCGACGAGCAGTACTTC.

This chain uses TRBV6-5 with TRBJ2-7; 7 positions agree with TRBD1. CDR3 length equals 13 residues. CDR1 is MNHEY and CDR2 is SVGAGI in the germline V gene. Unmatched junction bases numbered 5, after V lost 5 bases and J lost 4 bases. The CDR3 coding sequence is TGTGCCAGCAGTAGGACAGGAGTATACGAGCAGTACTTC. This encodes CASSRTGVYEQYF.

This rearrangement joins TRBV2 to TRBJ1-1; no definite D call. CDR1 is SNHLY, CDR2 FYNNEI, per germline. The V end was cut by 5 bases, the J end by 2 bases, with 12 bases between. CDR3 size: 14 residues. The CDR3 region has the DNA TGTGCCAGCAGTTTTACAGTCACTAACACTGAAGCTTTCTTT. Its translation: CASSFTVTNTEAFF.

The chain joins TRBV18 to TRBJ1-3; a possible D gene is TRBD1 (5 bases). From germline, CDR1 is KGHSH and CDR2 LQKENI. The CDR3 runs 16 residues. V lost 3 bases, J lost 0 bases, and 12 bases lay in between. CDR3 DNA: TGTGCCAGCTCACCGGACCCCACAGGCTCTGGAAACACCATATATTTT. As protein: CASSPDPTGSGNTIYF.

The chain employs TRBV28 and TRBJ1-1; tentatively, D is TRBD1 (5 bases). Germline V gene lookup returns CDR1 MDHEN and CDR2 SYDVKM. The CDR3 runs 16 residues. Deletions cut 3 bases from V and 4 bases from J, with 18 bases between. In DNA form, the CDR3 reads TGTGCCAGCAGTTTCCCCCAGGGTTCGAGGTCCACTGAAGCTTTCTTT. Its protein is CASSFPQGSRSTEAFF.

This chain uses TRBV5-1 with TRBJ2-3, with 9 bases fitting TRBD1. Losses at the gene ends were 4 bases for V and 1 base for J; bases not matched to a gene: 4. Germline-derived CDR1 and CDR2 are SGHRS and YFSETQ. CDR3 size: 15 residues. The CDR3 nucleotides are TGCGCCAGCAGCCCGGGACAGGGAGGCACAGATACGCAGTATTTT. Translated: CASSPGQGGTDTQYF. Filled out from reference TRBV5-1 and TRBJ2-3, the complete variable domain reads KAGVTQTPRYLIKTRGQQVTLSCSPISGHRSVSWYQQTPGQGLQFLFEYFSETQRNKGNFPGRFSGRQFSNSRSEMNVSTLELGDSALYLCASSPGQGGTDTQYFGPGTRLTVL.

CDR3 protein: CASSLATGSDEKLFF. In DNA form, the CDR3 reads TGTGCCAGCAGCTTGGCGACAGGGAGCGATGAAAAACTGTTTTTT. This rearrangement joins TRBV11-1 to TRBJ1-4; TRBD1 agrees at 7 bases. The CDR3 spans 15 residues. V trimming: 3 bases; J trimming: 6 bases; junction bases outside the gene matches: 7. Germline lookup yields CDR1 SGHAT and CDR2 FQDESV (reference sequence).

This chain joins TRBV13 and TRBJ1-5; D unresolved. The CDR3 extends over 14 amino acids. The germline V gene encodes CDR1 PRHDT and CDR2 FYEKMQ (reference sequence). Trimming pared 5 bases from V and 8 bases from J, leaving 16 bases between. The chain's CDR3 is CASSPRGGEKPQHF. The CDR3 nucleotides read TGTGCCAGCAGCCCCCGAGGAGGAGAAAAGCCCCAGCATTTT.

The chain is built from TRBV11-2 and TRBJ1-4, with TRBD1 identical over 8 bases. The CDR3 spans 16 residues. Germline V gene sequence: CDR1 SGHAT, CDR2 FQNNGV. The trim removed 5 bases at V and 8 bases at J, leaving 13 bases unmatched. CDR3 coding DNA: TGTGCCAGCAGCCCGATTCCCGGGACAGGCGGCGAAAAACTGTTTTTT. Residues: CASSPIPGTGGEKLFF.

The V call is TRBV15, the J call TRBJ2-7; D is uncertain. The CDR3 extends over 11 amino acids. CDR1 is LNHNV and CDR2 is YYDKDF in the germline V gene (reference sequence). V gave up 4 bases and J gave up 2 bases, with 3 bases separating them. The DNA for the CDR3 is TGTGCCACCAGCACCACCTACGAGCAGTACTTC. Protein product: CATSTTYEQYF.

Here the CDR3 reads CASSPWGGTNEKLFF. CDR3 in DNA: TGTGCCAGCAGCCCATGGGGGGGAACTAATGAAAAACTGTTTTTT. The rearrangement links TRBV3-1 (or the pseudogene TRBV3-2) to TRBJ1-4, with TRBD1 as a possible D gene (5 bases). Deletions cut 4 bases from V and 1 base from J, with 10 bases between. The CDR3 contains 15 residues. The germline V gene encodes CDR1 LGHDT and CDR2 YNNKEL (reference sequence).

This clone has just one count. V and J are TRBV30 and TRBJ1-6; the D is unclear. The V end lost 0 bases, the J end lost 7 bases, and 10 bases lay between the germline ends. This CDR3 region has 14 residues. The V gene's germline CDR1 is GTSNPN and CDR2 SVGIG (reference sequence). CDR3 loop: CAWSVGSLNSPLHF. The CDR3 region has the DNA TGTGCCTGGAGTGTCGGGTCCCTAAATTCACCCCTCCACTTT.

V usage is TRBV7-2 and J usage is TRBJ1-6; weak D call: TRBD1 (6 bases). This CDR3 is 15 amino acids long. Germline V gene data show CDR1 as SGHTA and CDR2 as FQGNSA. V lost 1 base and J lost 7, with 11 bases in between. CDR3 amino acids: CASSLGGGANSPLHF. CDR3 nucleotides: TGTGCCAGCAGCTTAGGGGGGGGCGCGAATTCACCCCTCCACTTT.